This T cell receptor (beta chain) was sequenced for a study of shared clonotypes between healthy human individuals. Donation came from healthy HIV-negative adults that had no recent acute infections or vaccinations. Profiling relied on immunoSEQ multiplex PCR, and the TCRdb table lists in-frame clones only, not all of them. Of about 1 million clones in the sample, approximately 70% are singletons; the top ten hold approximately 1.5%. The CDR3 sequence is 14 residues long. V was clipped by 5 bases and J by 0 bases, with 11 bases between them. Germline V CDR1 and CDR2: SGHRS, YFSETQ. Material: memory CD4+ T cells sorted from blood. The subset is: CD45RA-negative fraction. The receptor's source is a man aged 18 to 30 in good health. The chain combines TRBV5-1 with TRBJ1-1; D is unclear. CDR3 nucleotide sequence: TGCGCCAGCAGGCCAGGAGAGATGAACACTGAAGCTTTCTTT. Residues: CASRPGEMNTEAFF.